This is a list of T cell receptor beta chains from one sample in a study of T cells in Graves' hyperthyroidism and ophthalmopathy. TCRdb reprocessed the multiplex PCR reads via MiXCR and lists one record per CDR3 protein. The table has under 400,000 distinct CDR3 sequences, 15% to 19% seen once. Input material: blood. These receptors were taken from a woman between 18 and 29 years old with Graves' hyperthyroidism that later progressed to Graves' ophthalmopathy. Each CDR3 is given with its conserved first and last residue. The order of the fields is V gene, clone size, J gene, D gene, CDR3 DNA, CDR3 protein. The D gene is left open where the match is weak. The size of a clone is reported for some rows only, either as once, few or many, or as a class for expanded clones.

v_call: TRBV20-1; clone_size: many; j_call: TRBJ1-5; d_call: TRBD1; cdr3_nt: TGCAGTGCTAGAGAAACACCGGGACAGAGGCAGGCCCAGCATTTT; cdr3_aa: CSARETPGQRQAQHF
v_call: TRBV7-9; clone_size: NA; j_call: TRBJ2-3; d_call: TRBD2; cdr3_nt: TGTGCCAGCAGCATAATACTAGCGGATACTAGCACAGATACGCAGTATTTT; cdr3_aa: CASSIILADTSTDTQYF
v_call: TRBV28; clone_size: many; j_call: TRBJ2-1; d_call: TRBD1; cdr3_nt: TGTGCCAGCACCAGGGCCGGGACAGGAAACAATGAGCAGTTCTTC; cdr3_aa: CASTRAGTGNNEQFF
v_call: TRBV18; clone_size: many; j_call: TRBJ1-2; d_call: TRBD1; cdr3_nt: TGTGCCAGCTCACCCTGGACAGGGAGGTACGATGGCTACACCTTC; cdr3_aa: CASSPWTGRYDGYTF
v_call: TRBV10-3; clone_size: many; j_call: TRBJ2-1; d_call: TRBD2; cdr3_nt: TGTGCCATCAGTGAGTCTCGGGCTAGCGGGATTATCTACAATGAGCAGTTCTTC; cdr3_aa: CAISESRASGIIYNEQFF
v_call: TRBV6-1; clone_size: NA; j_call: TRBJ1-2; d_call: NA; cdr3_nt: TGTGCCAGCAGTACAAATCAGGGATCGGATGGCTACACCTTC; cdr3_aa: CASSTNQGSDGYTF
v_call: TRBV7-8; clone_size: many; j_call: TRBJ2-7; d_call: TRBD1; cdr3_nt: TGTGCCAGCAGCACCCCGGGACAGGTCTACGAGCAGTACTTC; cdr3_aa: CASSTPGQVYEQYF
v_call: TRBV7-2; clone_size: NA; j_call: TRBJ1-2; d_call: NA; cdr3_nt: TGTGCCAGCAGCTTGGGGAGCGGGACACCCTATGGCTACACCTTC; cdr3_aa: CASSLGSGTPYGYTF
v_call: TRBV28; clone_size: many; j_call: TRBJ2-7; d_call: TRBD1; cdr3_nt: TGTGCCAGCAGACTATGGACAGGGGGTCTCTACGAGCAGTACTTC; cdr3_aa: CASRLWTGGLYEQYF
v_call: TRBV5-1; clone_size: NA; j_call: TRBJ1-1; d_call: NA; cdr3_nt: TGCGCCAGCAGCTTGACGGGACAGAACACTGAAGCTTTCTTT; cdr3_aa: CASSLTGQNTEAFF
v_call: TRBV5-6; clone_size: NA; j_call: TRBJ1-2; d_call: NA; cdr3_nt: TGTGCCAGCAGTTCAAGGGGAGGATCCCTCTATGGCTACACCTTC; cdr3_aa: CASSSRGGSLYGYTF
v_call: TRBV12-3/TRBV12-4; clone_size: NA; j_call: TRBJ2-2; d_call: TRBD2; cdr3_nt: TGTGCCAGCAGTTTACCTAGCGGGAGGAGGATCACCGGGGAGCTGTTTTTT; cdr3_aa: CASSLPSGRRITGELFF
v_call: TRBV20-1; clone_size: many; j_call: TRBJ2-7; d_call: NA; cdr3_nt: TGCAGTGCTAGAGATCTGGAAGCGTCCTACGAGCAGTACTTC; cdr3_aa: CSARDLEASYEQYF
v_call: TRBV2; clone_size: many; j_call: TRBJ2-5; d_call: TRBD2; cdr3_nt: TGTGCCAGCAGTGATCTAGCGGGAGGGCGGGAGACCCAGTACTTC; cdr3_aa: CASSDLAGGRETQYF
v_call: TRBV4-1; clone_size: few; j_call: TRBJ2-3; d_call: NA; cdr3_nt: TGCGCCAGCAGCCAAGAGCCCGATATGGATACGCAGTATTTT; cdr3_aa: CASSQEPDMDTQYF
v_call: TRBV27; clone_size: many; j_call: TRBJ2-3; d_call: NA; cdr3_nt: TGTGCCAGCAGCCGGAACTTTGATACGCAGTATTTT; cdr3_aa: CASSRNFDTQYF
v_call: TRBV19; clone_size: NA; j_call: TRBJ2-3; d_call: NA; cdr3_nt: TGTGCCAGTAGTATAGGGGCCGGGCCGGCTACGCAGTATTTT; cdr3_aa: CASSIGAGPATQYF
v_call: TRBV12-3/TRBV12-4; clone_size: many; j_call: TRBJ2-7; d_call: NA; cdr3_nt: TGTGCCAGCACCCGATGGGCTAGCGCGAACTACGAGCAGTACTTC; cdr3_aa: CASTRWASANYEQYF
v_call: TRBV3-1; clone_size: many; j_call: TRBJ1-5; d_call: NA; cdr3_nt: TGTGCCAGCAGCCAAGTTCGAACAGGACCAAGGGATCAGCCCCAGCATTTT; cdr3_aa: CASSQVRTGPRDQPQHF
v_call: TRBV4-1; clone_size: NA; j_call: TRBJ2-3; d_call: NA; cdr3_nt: TGCGCCAGCAGCCAAGATCGGGAAACAGATACGCAGTATTTT; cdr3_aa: CASSQDRETDTQYF
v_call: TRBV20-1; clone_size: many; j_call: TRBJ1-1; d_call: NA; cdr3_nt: TGCAGTGCTAGAGAAGGCACCTACGAAGCTTTCTTT; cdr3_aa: CSAREGTYEAFF
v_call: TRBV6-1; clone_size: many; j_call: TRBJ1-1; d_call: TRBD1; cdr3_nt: TGTGCCAGCAGTCTTGGACAGGGAAGACGGAGCACTGAAGCTTTCTTT; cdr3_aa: CASSLGQGRRSTEAFF
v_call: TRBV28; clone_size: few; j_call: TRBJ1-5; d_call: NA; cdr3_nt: TGTGCCAGCAGCCCTATCTTGGGAGAGCCCCAGCATTTT; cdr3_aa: CASSPILGEPQHF
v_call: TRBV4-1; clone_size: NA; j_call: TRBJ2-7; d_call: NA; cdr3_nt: TGCGCCAGCAGCCAACGGGACGGGAGATTCGACGAGCAGTACTTC; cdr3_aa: CASSQRDGRFDEQYF
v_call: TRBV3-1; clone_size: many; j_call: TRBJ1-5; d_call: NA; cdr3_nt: TGTGCCAGCAGCCAAGATCGGTTCAATCAGCCCCAGCATTTT; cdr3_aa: CASSQDRFNQPQHF
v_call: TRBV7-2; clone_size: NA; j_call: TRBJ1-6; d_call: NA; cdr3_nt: TGTGCCAGCAGCTTAAAATCATTCTCGAGCTCCTATAATTCACCCCTCCACTTT; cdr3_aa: CASSLKSFSSSYNSPLHF
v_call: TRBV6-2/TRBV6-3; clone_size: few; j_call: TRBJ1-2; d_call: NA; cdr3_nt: TGTGCCAGCAGTCCTCATCTCGTTGGGGAACGGGGCTACACCTTC; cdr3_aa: CASSPHLVGERGYTF
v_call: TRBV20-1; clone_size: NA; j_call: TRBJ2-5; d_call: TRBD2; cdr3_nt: TGCAGTGCTAGAGGACTAGCGGGAGTTCAAGAGACCCAGTACTTC; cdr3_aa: CSARGLAGVQETQYF
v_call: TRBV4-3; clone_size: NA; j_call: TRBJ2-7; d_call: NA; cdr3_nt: TGCGCCAGCAGCCAAGTTGGACAACCCTACGAGCAGTACTTC; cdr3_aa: CASSQVGQPYEQYF
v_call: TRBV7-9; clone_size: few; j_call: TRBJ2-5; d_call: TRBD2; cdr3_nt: TGTGCCAGCAGCCCGGAACGGGAGGGTGAGACCCAGTACTTC; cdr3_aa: CASSPEREGETQYF
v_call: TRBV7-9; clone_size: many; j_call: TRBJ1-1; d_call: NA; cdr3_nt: TGTGCCAGCAGCTCGGGCCGAGCGGTCGGAGCTTTCTTT; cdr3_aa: CASSSGRAVGAFF
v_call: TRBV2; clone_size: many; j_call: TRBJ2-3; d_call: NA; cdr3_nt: TGTGCCAGCAGTTTAGCGGAGATGGGCACAGATACGCAGTATTTT; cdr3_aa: CASSLAEMGTDTQYF
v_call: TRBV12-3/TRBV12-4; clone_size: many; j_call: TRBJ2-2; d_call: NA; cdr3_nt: TGTGCCAGCAGTTTGGGGCCCGGGACCTCCACCGGGGAGCTGTTTTTT; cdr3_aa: CASSLGPGTSTGELFF
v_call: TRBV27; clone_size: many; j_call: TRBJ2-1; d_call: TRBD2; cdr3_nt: TGTGCAGTGGGACTAGCCGCCAATGAGCAGTTCTTC; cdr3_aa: CAVGLAANEQFF
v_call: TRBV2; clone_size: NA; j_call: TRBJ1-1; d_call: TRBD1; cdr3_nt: TGTGCCAGCAGTGAAGAGGGACAGGGGGTAAAAGCTTTCTTT; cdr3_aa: CASSEEGQGVKAFF
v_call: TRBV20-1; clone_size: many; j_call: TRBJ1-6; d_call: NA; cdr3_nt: TGCAGTGCTAGTGGGCACCTCGAAAATTCACCCCTCCACTTT; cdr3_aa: CSASGHLENSPLHF
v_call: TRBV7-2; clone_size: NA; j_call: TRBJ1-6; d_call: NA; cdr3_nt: TGTGCCAGCAGCTTTCCAAATTCACCCCTCCACTTT; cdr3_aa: CASSFPNSPLHF
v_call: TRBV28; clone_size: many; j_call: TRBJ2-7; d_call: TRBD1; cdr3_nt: TGTGCCAGCAGTTTGTTCCGGGACAGGGAGGTTGGGGACGAGCAGTACTTC; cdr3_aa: CASSLFRDREVGDEQYF
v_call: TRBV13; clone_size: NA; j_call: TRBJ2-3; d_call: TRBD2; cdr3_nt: TGTGCCAGCAGCTTAGCAGCGGGAGTAATTATTGGGACAGATACGCAGTATTTT; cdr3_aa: CASSLAAGVIIGTDTQYF
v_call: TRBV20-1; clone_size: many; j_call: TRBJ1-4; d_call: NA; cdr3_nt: TGCAGTGCTAGAGCCACGCCCAGCGAAAAACTGTTTTTT; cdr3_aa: CSARATPSEKLFF
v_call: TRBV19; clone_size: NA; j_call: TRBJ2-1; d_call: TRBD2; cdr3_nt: TGTGCAACGCGGACTAGCGGGAGTGAGCAGTTCTTC; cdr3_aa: CATRTSGSEQFF
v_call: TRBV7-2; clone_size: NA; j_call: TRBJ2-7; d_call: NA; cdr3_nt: TGTGCCGGCAGCCCCTCTGGACACTCCTACGAGCAGTACTTC; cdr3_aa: CAGSPSGHSYEQYF
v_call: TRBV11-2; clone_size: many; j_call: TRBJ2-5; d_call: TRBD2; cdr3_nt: TGTGCCAGCAGCTTAGTATTGAGCGGGAGGCTTCAAGAGACCCAGTACTTC; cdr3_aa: CASSLVLSGRLQETQYF
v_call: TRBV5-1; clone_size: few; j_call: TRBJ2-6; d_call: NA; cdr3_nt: TGCGCCAGCAGCGAGGGACGGGCTGGGGCCAACGTCCTGACTTTC; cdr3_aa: CASSEGRAGANVLTF
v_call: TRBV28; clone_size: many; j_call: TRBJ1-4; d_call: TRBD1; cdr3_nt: TGTGCCAGCAGTCCACCATCGGGAGGACAGGATAATGAAAAACTGTTTTTT; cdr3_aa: CASSPPSGGQDNEKLFF
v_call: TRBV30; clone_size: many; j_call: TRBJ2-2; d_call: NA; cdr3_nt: TGTGCCTGGAGTTATCAGCTCTCGAACACCGGGGAGCTGTTTTTT; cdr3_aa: CAWSYQLSNTGELFF
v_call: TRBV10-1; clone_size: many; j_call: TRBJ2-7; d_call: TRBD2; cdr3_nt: TGCGCCAGCAGCGCCCCGCGGGGGAGCTCCTACGAGCAGTACTTC; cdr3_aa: CASSAPRGSSYEQYF
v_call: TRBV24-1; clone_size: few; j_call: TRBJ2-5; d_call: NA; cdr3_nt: TGTGCCACTCGGGGGACAGATAACCAAGAGACCCAGTACTTC; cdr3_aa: CATRGTDNQETQYF
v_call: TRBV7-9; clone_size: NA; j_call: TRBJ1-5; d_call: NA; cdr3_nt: TGTGCCAGCAGCTTAGAGGGCAGGGTGCCCCAGCATTTT; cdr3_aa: CASSLEGRVPQHF
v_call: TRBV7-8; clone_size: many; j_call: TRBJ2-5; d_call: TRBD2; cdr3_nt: TGTGCCAGCAGCTTACTCACCGGGGGGTTCCAAGAGACCCAGTACTTC; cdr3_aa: CASSLLTGGFQETQYF
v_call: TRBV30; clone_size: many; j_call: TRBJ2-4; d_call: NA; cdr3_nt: TGTGCCTGGAGTGCCTCGGGAAACATTCAGTACTTC; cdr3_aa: CAWSASGNIQYF
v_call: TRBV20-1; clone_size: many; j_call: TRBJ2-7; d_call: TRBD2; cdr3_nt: TGCAGTGCTAGAGATCGGAGAGCGGGAGCCTTAACCTACGAGCAGTACTTC; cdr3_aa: CSARDRRAGALTYEQYF
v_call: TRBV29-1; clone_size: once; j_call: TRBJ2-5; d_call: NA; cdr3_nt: TGCAGCGTTACTAAACCAGGGATCCAAGAGACCCAGTACTTC; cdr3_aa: CSVTKPGIQETQYF